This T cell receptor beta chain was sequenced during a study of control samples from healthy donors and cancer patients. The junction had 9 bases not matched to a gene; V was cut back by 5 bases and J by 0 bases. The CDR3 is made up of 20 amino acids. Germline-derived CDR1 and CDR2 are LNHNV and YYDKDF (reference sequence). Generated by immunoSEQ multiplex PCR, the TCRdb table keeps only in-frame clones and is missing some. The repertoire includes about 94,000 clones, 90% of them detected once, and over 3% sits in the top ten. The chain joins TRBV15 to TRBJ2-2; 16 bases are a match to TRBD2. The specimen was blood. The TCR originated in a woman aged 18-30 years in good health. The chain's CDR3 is CATSRKGTSGGATNTGELFF. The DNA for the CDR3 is TGTGCCACCAGCCGAAAGGGGACTAGCGGGGGGGCAACGAACACCGGGGAGCTGTTTTTT.